Detailed here is one T cell receptor (beta chain). Its antigen is as yet unknown. The data were taken from a study of CD8 T cells in ankylosing spondylitis. Whole-study findings and limits: Disease-linked clones were reportedly significantly enriched in matched ankylosing spondylitis synovial fluid.

Deletions cut 3 bases from V and 3 bases from J, with 16 bases between. This CDR3 region has 16 residues. A single record per CDR3 protein comes from TCRdb applying MiXCR to the 5' RACE reads. Of 250,000 to 400,000 distinct CDR3 sequences in the sample, around 10% were seen once. The sequencing sample was made of blood, either unsorted or a sorted T cell fraction (not recorded which). This TCR was sampled from a female donor with ankylosing spondylitis or in good health (not recorded which). This sequence joins TRBV12-3 or TRBV12-4 and TRBJ2-3; the D is unclear. The DNA for the CDR3 is TGTGCCAGCAGTTTGAGTTTGCTTATTAGGACAGATACGCAGTATTTT. Amino acid sequence: CASSLSLLIRTDTQYF.